This TCR beta chain was sequenced for a study of shared T cell receptors in the human thymus. This table comes from immunoSEQ multiplex PCR, and its TCRdb copy is limited to in-frame clones, with some not included. The sample has hundreds of thousands of clones; more than 75% are singletons. The ends lost 5 bases at V and 6 bases at J; junction bases unmatched: 13. Germline V gene data show CDR1 as MDHEN and CDR2 as SYDVKM. The CDR3 length is 17 residues. These data are also associated with another study on human thymus T cells. That paper adds: Infants, healthy and Finnish, who were having corrective surgery for congenital heart defects served as donors. The thymus was resected at corrective cardiac surgery.

V and J are TRBV28 and TRBJ1-5; TRBD1 matches at 10 bases. This clonotype was sampled from a boy younger than two with a congenital heart defect. Sample: thymocytes. The CDR3 DNA is TGTGCCAGCAGTAGAACTACTGGACAGGGGGGGGGTCAGCCCCAGCATTTT. Protein: CASSRTTGQGGGQPQHF.